A single sample gave rise to the 30 T cell receptor beta chains below, sequenced in a study of blood T cell repertoires in COVID-19. TCRdb's copy holds only in-frame clones and misses some; the assay was immunoSEQ multiplex PCR. The sample carries about 150,000 clones, roughly three quarters recorded once. The sequencing input was peripheral blood. These receptors originate from a man over 45 with active or convalescent COVID-19.

The J gene is TRBJ1-3, the V gene TRBV7-3, with TRBD1 as a possible D gene (5 bases). CDR1 is SGHTA and CDR2 is FQGTGA in the germline V gene. V gave up 2 bases and J gave up 4 bases, with 6 bases separating them. The CDR3 consists of 13 residues. The CDR3 reads CASSLSGGNTIYF. CDR3 sequence (DNA): TGTGCCAGCAGCTTATCAGGGGGAAACACCATATATTTT.

Turning to this clone: At the DNA level, this CDR3 is encoded by other sequences in the same sample as well. This chain joins TRBV29-1 and TRBJ1-6; TRBD1 aligns across 10 bases. With 6 bases clipped from V and 6 bases from J, the junction kept 2 bases outside the gene matches. The length of the CDR3 is 13 residues. Germline CDR1 is SQVTM and CDR2 is ANQGSEA. The CDR3 DNA is TGCAGCGTCGGGGACAGGGGTAATTCACCCCTCCACTTT. Its translation: CSVGDRGNSPLHF.

The gene calls are TRBV30 and TRBJ2-1; TRBD2 matches 16 bases. V was pared by 7 bases and J by 14 bases, with 5 bases of the junction left unmatched. CDR1 is GTSNPN, CDR2 SVGIG, per germline (reference sequence). This CDR3 has 12 amino acids. CDR3 in amino acids: CASGLAGGPEFF. The CDR3 DNA sequence: TGTGCCTCGGGACTAGCGGGAGGGCCGGAGTTCTTC.

This clone was found a few times. The rearrangement links TRBV5-4 to TRBJ1-4, with 10 bases matching TRBD1. Germline-derived CDR1 and CDR2 are SGHNT and YYREEE (reference sequence). V shed 4 bases, J shed 7 bases, and the junction held 1 base outside the gene matches. The CDR3 loop spans 13 amino acids. Here the CDR3 DNA reads TGTGCCAGCAGCCGGGACAGGGGTGAAAAACTGTTTTTT. It is translated as CASSRDRGEKLFF.

The gene calls are TRBV7-2 and TRBJ2-3; 7 nucleotides align to TRBD1. The length of the CDR3 is 15 residues. V trimming: 5 bases; J trimming: 4 bases; junction bases outside the gene matches: 9. Germline V CDR1 and CDR2: SGHTA, FQGNSA. The CDR3 bases are TGTGCCAGCAGCCTCGACAGGGTCCGAGCAGATACGCAGTATTTT. This gives the protein CASSLDRVRADTQYF.

The chain's CDR3 is CATSRGLAGGEELFF. CDR3 in DNA: TGTGCCACCAGCAGAGGACTAGCGGGAGGTGAGGAGCTGTTTTTT. The chain couples TRBV15 to TRBJ2-2; 13 nucleotides agree with TRBD2. Germline V CDR1 and CDR2: LNHNV, YYDKDF (reference sequence). The CDR3 has 15 amino acids. J was trimmed by 10 bases and V by 1 base; bases with no gene match: 3.

This clone was counted a few times. This rearrangement joins TRBV27 to TRBJ1-2, with TRBD1 identical over 9 bases. The CDR3 contains 14 residues. Germline V gene data show CDR1 as MNHEY and CDR2 as SMNVEV (reference sequence). V trimming: 3 bases; J trimming: 4 bases; junction bases outside the gene matches: 3. Here the CDR3 reads CASSFSGQGYGYTF. The CDR3 DNA is TGTGCCAGCAGTTTTTCGGGACAGGGCTATGGCTACACCTTC.

The chain links TRBV2 to TRBJ1-5, with D uncertain. The V gene's germline CDR1 is SNHLY and CDR2 FYNNEI. The germline V and J ends were trimmed by 3 bases and 11 bases, with 17 bases remaining between them. The CDR3 is made up of 14 amino acids. The CDR3 DNA reads as TGTGCCAGCAGTGAGGTACGGTCCGGCGAGGCCCAGCATTTT. Translated: CASSEVRSGEAQHF.

Points on this clone: Within the sample, other DNA sequences also encode this same CDR3. The chain is built from TRBV9 and TRBJ1-4; D not resolved. The germline gives CDR1 SGDLS, CDR2 YYNGEE. The germline V and J ends were trimmed by 0 bases and 0 bases, with 6 bases remaining between them. The CDR3 is 15 amino acids. The CDR3 sequence: CASSVAGSTNEKLFF. The CDR3 bases are TGTGCCAGCAGCGTAGCGGGATCAACTAATGAAAAACTGTTTTTT.

The rearrangement joins TRBV9 to TRBJ2-3; 7 positions match TRBD2. J was trimmed by 1 base and V by 0 bases; bases with no gene match: 2. Germline CDR1 and CDR2: SGDLS and YYNGEE. The CDR3 is 15 residues long. CDR3 in amino acids: CASSVGGGGTDTQYF. The CDR3 nucleotides read TGTGCCAGCAGCGTAGGTGGGGGGGGCACAGATACGCAGTATTTT.

This clone was picked up a small number of times. This chain joins TRBV11-1 and TRBJ2-2, with D possibly TRBD2 on 5 matching bases. The CDR3 is 14 residues long. The V and J ends lost 1 base and 10 bases respectively, with 13 bases between them. The germline CDR1 and CDR2 sequences are SGHAT and FQDESV (reference sequence). CDR3 amino acids: CASSLDRGKVELFF. CDR3 DNA: TGTGCCAGCAGCTTAGATCGGGGAAAGGTGGAGCTGTTTTTT.

The chain combines TRBV10-3 with TRBJ2-7; 10 nucleotides align to TRBD2. The CDR3 extends over 16 amino acids. Germline V lookup: CDR1 ENHRY, CDR2 SYGVKD. Unmatched junction bases numbered 4, after V lost 1 base and J lost 1 base. The CDR3 DNA reads as TGTGCCATCAGTGAGTTTACTAGCGGGAAGTCCTACGAGCAGTACTTC. This codes for CAISEFTSGKSYEQYF.

In its sample, this clone was seen a few times. The chain carries TRBV27 and TRBJ2-2, with D unresolved. The CDR3 length is 14 residues. The ends were cut back, 5 bases at V and 0 bases at J, with 7 bases in the middle. Germline values: CDR1 MNHEY, CDR2 SMNVEV (reference sequence). The CDR3: CASSAGPNTGELFF. DNA of the CDR3: TGTGCCAGCAGTGCCGGTCCGAACACCGGGGAGCTGTTTTTT.

The chain is built from TRBV10-3 and TRBJ2-5; 9 bases are shared with TRBD1. Germline CDR1 ENHRY, CDR2 SYGVKD. Trimming took 9 bases from V and 2 from J; bases not matched to a gene: 1. The CDR3 consists of 12 residues. CDR3 protein: CAIGQGQETQYF. CDR3 in DNA: TGTGCCATAGGACAGGGGCAAGAGACCCAGTACTTC.

The rearrangement joins TRBV24-1 to TRBJ2-1, with TRBD2 matching 9 bases. V gave up 6 bases and J gave up 3 bases; unmatched junction bases: 5. This CDR3 comprises 15 residues. CDR1 and CDR2 (germline): KGHDR, SFDVKD. The CDR3 sequence: CATSSGRPIYNEQFF. The CDR3 DNA reads TGTGCCACCAGTAGCGGGAGGCCGATCTACAATGAGCAGTTCTTC.

DNA of the CDR3: TGTGCCAGCAGCTTAAGACAGGCTGAAGCTTTCTTT. It translates to CASSLRQAEAFF. The rearrangement links TRBV7-8 to TRBJ1-1; D is perhaps TRBD1 (6 bases). The CDR3 length is 12 residues. V dropped 2 bases and J dropped 6 bases, with 7 bases sitting between them. Germline V gene sequence: CDR1 SGHVS, CDR2 FQNEAQ.

The chain employs TRBV7-9 and TRBJ2-5; TRBD2 might be the D (6 bases). This CDR3 has 17 residues. Trimming took 5 bases from V and 4 from J, leaving 23 bases between them. Germline-derived CDR1 and CDR2 are SEHNR and FQNEAQ (reference sequence). CDR3 sequence: CASSPTPLGGARETQYF. For the CDR3, the DNA is TGTGCCAGCAGCCCCACCCCTTTAGGAGGGGCAAGAGAGACCCAGTACTTC.

The CDR3 here is CATSDTRYEQYF. CDR3 coding DNA: TGTGCCACCAGTGACACCCGGTACGAGCAGTACTTC. The chain is built from TRBV24-1 and TRBJ2-7, with D hard to call. The CDR3 extends over 12 amino acids. CDR1 and CDR2 from the germline V gene are KGHDR and SFDVKD. Trimming pared 4 bases from V and 4 bases from J, leaving 7 bases between.

The rearrangement uses TRBV7-3 and TRBJ2-1, with 8 bases matching TRBD2. The CDR3 loop spans 16 amino acids. The J segment lost 4 bases and the V segment lost 4 bases, leaving 9 bases of the junction unmatched. Germline CDR1 is SGHTA and CDR2 is FQGTGA. The CDR3 DNA reads TGTGCCAGCAGCTCCACCGGCGGGAGGCTTTACAATGAGCAGTTCTTC. This gives the protein CASSSTGGRLYNEQFF.

The chain has TRBV6-6 and TRBJ1-3; D gene unclear. Germline V gene sequence: CDR1 MNHNY, CDR2 SVGAGI (reference sequence). V lost 6 bases, J lost 0 bases, and 9 bases lay in between. CDR3 length: 14 amino acids. CDR3 nucleotides: TGTGCCAGCAGGTCCGGGTTCTCTGGAAACACCATATATTTT. Translated, it gives CASRSGFSGNTIYF.

The chain is built from TRBV2 and TRBJ2-3, with D possibly TRBD1 on 6 matching bases. This CDR3 contains 13 residues. Germline CDR1 reads SNHLY; CDR2 reads FYNNEI. Trimming stripped 7 bases from V and 3 bases from J, with 11 bases between. CDR3 in DNA: TGTGCCAGCACCAGGGGTCGTACAGATACGCAGTATTTT. It translates to CASTRGRTDTQYF.

This clone was picked up many times. The chain couples TRBV28 to TRBJ2-3, with D perhaps matching TRBD2 (6 bases). The V gene's germline CDR1 is MDHEN and CDR2 SYDVKM. Trimming removed 5 bases from V and 2 bases from J, with 11 bases in between. The CDR3 has 14 amino acids. CDR3 bases: TGTGCCAGCAGTCCTCGGGGGTTCACAGATACGCAGTATTTT. Its translation is CASSPRGFTDTQYF.

This chain links TRBV3-1 (or the pseudogene TRBV3-2) with TRBJ1-1, with no clear D. The V gene lost 7 bases and the J gene lost 1 base, with 13 bases spanning the gap. Looked up from germline, CDR1 is LGHDT and CDR2 is YNNKEL (reference sequence). CDR3 size: 14 residues. The CDR3 here is CASNVWGGNTEAFF. DNA for the CDR3: TGTGCCAGCAACGTTTGGGGAGGGAACACTGAAGCTTTCTTT.

This clone has more than one count but fewer than ten. This sequence joins TRBV5-4 and TRBJ2-7, with 9 bases that match TRBD1. The CDR3 consists of 15 residues. V was pared by 4 bases and J by 3 bases, with 8 bases of the junction left unmatched. Germline-derived CDR1 and CDR2 are SGHNT and YYREEE (reference sequence). CDR3 sequence reads: CASSDSGDRVYEQYF. The CDR3 nucleotides read TGTGCCAGCAGCGATTCGGGGGACAGGGTCTACGAGCAGTACTTC.

V is TRBV14 and J is TRBJ1-3, with 7 positions matching TRBD1. This CDR3 is built from 17 residues. Germline V lookup: CDR1 SGHDN, CDR2 FVKESK. The ends lost 4 bases at V and 0 bases at J; junction bases unmatched: 9. CDR3 amino acids: CASSLAGGQNSGNTIYF. The CDR3, as DNA: TGTGCCAGCAGCCTCGCCGGGGGACAGAACTCTGGAAACACCATATATTTT. The full variable domain, its missing parts supplied by reference TRBV14 and TRBJ1-3, is EAGVTQFPSHSVIEKGQTVTLRCDPISGHDNLYWYRRVMGKEIKFLLHFVKESKQDESGMPNNRFLAERTGGTYSTLKVQPAELEDSGVYFCASSLAGGQNSGNTIYFGEGSWLTVV.

This chain links TRBV7-9 with TRBJ1-3, with TRBD1 as a possible D gene (5 bases). The germline V gene has CDR1 SEHNR and CDR2 FQNEAQ (reference sequence). V shed 3 bases and J shed 0 bases, with 9 bases lying between them. The CDR3 loop spans 15 amino acids. CDR3 sequence (DNA): TGTGCCAGCAGCTTTACAGGCTTCTCTGGAAACACCATATATTTT. It specifies CASSFTGFSGNTIYF. Based on the CDR3 plus reference TRBV7-9 and TRBJ1-3, the full variable domain is DTGVSQNPRHKITKRGQNVTFRCDPISEHNRLYWYRQTLGQGPEFLTYFQNEAQLEKSRLLSDRFSAERPKGSFSTLEIQRTEQGDSAMYLCASSFTGFSGNTIYFGEGSWLTVV.

The rearrangement uses TRBV12-3 or TRBV12-4 and TRBJ1-5; D is uncertain. The CDR3 length is 13 residues. V was shortened by 5 bases and J by 7 bases, with 12 bases between the two germline ends. The CDR3 here is CASSGRSGQPQHF. CDR3 DNA sequence: TGTGCCAGCAGTGGACGGTCGGGACAGCCCCAGCATTTT.

There are a few counts of this clone. The junction shows a germline mismatch at one end, possibly a read error. J is TRBJ2-5 and V is TRBV7-7; possibly TRBD1 for D (5 bases). Germline V CDR1 and CDR2: SSHAT, FNYEAQ (reference sequence). The CDR3 runs to 14 residues. The CDR3 DNA reads TGTGCTAGCAGCTCGGACCCACCAGGGGAGACCCAGTACTTC. It specifies CASSSDPPGETQYF. The full variable domain, in which reference TRBV7-7 and TRBJ2-5 provide the parts outside the CDR3, is GAGVSQSPRYKVTKRGQDVTLRCDPISSHATLYWYQQALGQGPEFLTYFNYEAQPDKSGLPSDRFSAERPEGSISTLTIQRTEQRDSAMYRCASSSDPPGETQYFGPGTRLLVL.

The CDR3 DNA follows: TGTGCCAGCAGTTTGGGGCACGGCACTGAAGCTTTCTTT. Translation gives CASSLGHGTEAFF. This sequence joins TRBV25-1 and TRBJ1-1, with D possibly being TRBD1 (5 bases). V was cut by 5 bases and J by 4 bases, with 11 bases left in between. In germline, CDR1 is MGHDK, CDR2 SYGVNS. This CDR3 spans 13 amino acids.

The gene calls are TRBV25-1 and TRBJ1-1, with no clear D. V was pared by 3 bases and J by 3 bases, with 5 bases between. Germline V gene data show CDR1 as MGHDK and CDR2 as SYGVNS. CDR3 size: 12 residues. The CDR3 sequence is CASSEDYTEAFF. The CDR3 DNA sequence: TGTGCCAGCAGTGAGGACTACACTGAAGCTTTCTTT.